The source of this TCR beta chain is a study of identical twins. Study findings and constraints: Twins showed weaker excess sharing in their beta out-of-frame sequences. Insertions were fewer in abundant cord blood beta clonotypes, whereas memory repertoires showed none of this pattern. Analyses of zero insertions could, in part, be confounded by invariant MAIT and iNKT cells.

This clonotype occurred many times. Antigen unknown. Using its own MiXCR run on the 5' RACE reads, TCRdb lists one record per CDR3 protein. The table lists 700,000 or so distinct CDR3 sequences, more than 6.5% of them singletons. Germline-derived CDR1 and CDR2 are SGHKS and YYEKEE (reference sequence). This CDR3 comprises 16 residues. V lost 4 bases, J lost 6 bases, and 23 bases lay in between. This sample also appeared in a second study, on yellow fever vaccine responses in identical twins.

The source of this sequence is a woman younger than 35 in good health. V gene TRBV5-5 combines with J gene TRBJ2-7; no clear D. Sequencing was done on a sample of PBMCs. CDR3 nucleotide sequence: TGTGCCAGCAGCGGTCTAGGTTTAAAGACTTCGGGCGAGCAGTACTTC. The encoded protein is CASSGLGLKTSGEQYF.